The rows below give T cell receptor beta chains drawn from one sample of a study of T cell responses to AZD1222 COVID-19 vaccine. Using immunoSEQ multiplex PCR, the repertoire was profiled, and TCRdb retains in-frame clones only, with some absent. The top ten hold about 6.1% of the sample, which has 92,000 or so clones, around 89% seen once. The specimen was peripheral blood, collected 28 days after the second AZD1222 dose. These receptors all come from an adult who received the AZD1222 COVID-19 vaccine. Each CDR3 is given with its conserved first and last residue. D genes are given only for firm matches. A row's size may be missing; if present it is once, few, many or a size class.

TGCGCCAGTCGACCGGAAAACTCCTACGAGCAGTACTTC	CASRPENSYEQYF	.	TRBV5-1	TRBJ2-7	.
TGTGCCAGCAGCTTAGCCGCAAGGACAGGAGGAACTGAAGCTTTCTTT	CASSLAARTGGTEAFF	.	TRBV7-9	TRBJ1-1	TRBD1
TGTGCCAGCAGCTTAGTAAACAGCTACAATGAGCAGTTCTTC	CASSLVNSYNEQFF	.	TRBV7-2	TRBJ2-1	.
TGCGCCAGCAGCTTCACCGGGACTAGCGGAACCGGGGAGCTGTTTTTT	CASSFTGTSGTGELFF	.	TRBV5-1	TRBJ2-2	TRBD2
TGCGCCAGCAGCCAAGCAATCCCAGCTACTAACTATGGCTACACCTTC	CASSQAIPATNYGYTF	.	TRBV4-3	TRBJ1-2	.
TGTGCCAGCAGCGACCGACAGGGGGTGGGCATTGAAGCTTTCTTT	CASSDRQGVGIEAFF	.	TRBV9	TRBJ1-1	TRBD1
TGTGCCAGCAGCTATGTATTTCGGAATCAGCCCCAGCATTTT	CASSYVFRNQPQHF	.	TRBV6-5	TRBJ1-5	.
TGTGCCAGCAGCTTAGGTTTCGGGGGGGTCTACAATGAGCAGTTCTTC	CASSLGFGGVYNEQFF	once	TRBV7-3	TRBJ2-1	TRBD2
TGTGCCAGGGGGGTGATTAGGGACAGGTCCCCCTATAGCAATCAGCCCCAGCATTTT	CARGVIRDRSPYSNQPQHF	once	TRBV21-1	TRBJ1-5	.
TGTGCCAGCAGCTTGTTTTCGACAGGGACAGATACGCAGTATTTT	CASSLFSTGTDTQYF	once	TRBV5-5	TRBJ2-3	TRBD1
TGTGCCAGCAGCAAATTCGGGACTTCCGACACTGAAGCTTTCTTT	CASSKFGTSDTEAFF	.	TRBV21-1	TRBJ1-1	.
TGTGCCAGCTCACGATCCCAGGGGACTGAAGCTTTCTTT	CASSRSQGTEAFF	.	TRBV18	TRBJ1-1	.
TGCGCCAGCAGCCAAGGCCGGGCCATCCCGTACGAGCAGTACTTC	CASSQGRAIPYEQYF	.	TRBV4-1	TRBJ2-7	.
TGTGCCAGCATCCCTCACAGGGGAGGCTACACCTTC	CASIPHRGGYTF	.	TRBV28	TRBJ1-2	TRBD1
TGTGCCAGTAGCCCGCCCGAAGGGGGAAATCAGCCCCAGCATTTT	CASSPPEGGNQPQHF	once	TRBV19	TRBJ1-5	.
TGTGCCAGCAGCCCACTTCGGGACGGCCTGGGGTATGGCTACACCTTC	CASSPLRDGLGYGYTF	.	TRBV6-2/TRBV6-3	TRBJ1-2	.
TGTGCCAGCACGGGTGGGATCAACACTGAAGCTTTCTTT	CASTGGINTEAFF	.	TRBV7-9	TRBJ1-1	.
TGTGCCAGCAGCTTCGGACTAAATGAGCAGTTCTTC	CASSFGLNEQFF	.	TRBV5-6	TRBJ2-1	.
TGTGCCAGCAGTGACCCGGGACAGGGCAAGTACGAGCAGTACTTC	CASSDPGQGKYEQYF	.	TRBV6-6	TRBJ2-7	TRBD1
TGTGCCAGCGGGGCAGGGGGCGCCTATGGCTACACCTTC	CASGAGGAYGYTF	.	TRBV7-3	TRBJ1-2	TRBD1
TGCGCCAGCAGCATACCGACTAGCGGGACGGCAAATACGCAGTATTTT	CASSIPTSGTANTQYF	.	TRBV5-1	TRBJ2-3	TRBD2
TGCGCCAGCAGCCAGCAAGGGGGGTCCTACAATGAGCAGTTCTTC	CASSQQGGSYNEQFF	few	TRBV4-3	TRBJ2-1	.
TGTGCCAGCAGCTTGGCCGGGACTTTCGGAGAGACCCAGTACTTC	CASSLAGTFGETQYF	.	TRBV7-3	TRBJ2-5	.
TGTGCCGGCCTTCCAGGGGGGCACAGCAATCAGCCCCAGCATTTT	CAGLPGGHSNQPQHF	.	TRBV28	TRBJ1-5	TRBD1
TGTGCCAGCAGCCCGACTAGCGGGCACCCCACAGATACGCAGTATTTT	CASSPTSGHPTDTQYF	.	TRBV3-1/TRBV3-2	TRBJ2-3	TRBD2
TGTGCCAGCAGTTACCGTAGGGTTCGGAACACTGAAGCTTTCTTT	CASSYRRVRNTEAFF	.	TRBV6-2/TRBV6-3	TRBJ1-1	.
TGTGCCAGCAGTTCAATGACCTTGGACAGGACTCGAATAAATGAGCAGTTCTTC	CASSSMTLDRTRINEQFF	once	TRBV6-2/TRBV6-3	TRBJ2-1	TRBD1